This T cell receptor beta chain was sequenced in a study of blood T cell repertoires in COVID-19. Overall study: Sites across the United States, Italy and Spain contributed samples from acute and convalescent COVID-19. The analysed material was cDNA or gDNA that came from T cells, B-cell-depleted T cells, or PBMCs.

Trimming took off 9 bases at V and 2 bases at J, with 21 bases between the two ends. The CDR3 sequence is 16 residues long. Germline V gives CDR1 SGHRS, CDR2 YFSETQ. Per the original data handling: From reference gene primer amplification, estimates of nucleated cell counts were derived. The table came from immunoSEQ multiplex PCR; TCRdb's copy has only in-frame clones and leaves some out. Clone size and V and J calls were adopted from that table, with D and trimming inferred from the DNA. Seen here are 250,000 to 350,000 clones, over 75% observed once, and the top ten hold 9.5% to 15%. Sequencing was performed on peripheral blood. V gene TRBV5-1 combines with J gene TRBJ1-3; maybe TRBD1 (5 bases). The source is a woman aged 60-70 years with acute or convalescent COVID-19. The CDR3 DNA is TGCGCCACCTCCGAGTTTGCCCAGGGAACTGGAAACACCATATATTTT. It is translated as CATSEFAQGTGNTIYF.